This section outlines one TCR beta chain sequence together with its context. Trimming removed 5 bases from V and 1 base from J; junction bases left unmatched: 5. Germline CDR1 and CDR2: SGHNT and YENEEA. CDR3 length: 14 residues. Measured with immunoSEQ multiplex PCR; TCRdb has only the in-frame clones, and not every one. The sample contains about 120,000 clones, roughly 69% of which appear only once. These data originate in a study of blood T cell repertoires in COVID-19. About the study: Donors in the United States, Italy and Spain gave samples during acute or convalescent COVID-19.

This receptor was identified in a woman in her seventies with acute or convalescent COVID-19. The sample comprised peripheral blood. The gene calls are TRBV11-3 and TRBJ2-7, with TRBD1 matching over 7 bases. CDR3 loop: CASSQGQQSYEQYF. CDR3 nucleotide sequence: TGTGCCAGCAGCCAGGGACAGCAATCCTACGAGCAGTACTTC.